This T cell receptor beta chain derives from a study of OX40 agonist ivuxolimab in advanced cancers. Turning to the study itself: Head and neck, renal cell, melanoma or hepatocellular carcinoma were the cancers that dose-escalation patients had. Therapy given before enrollment (anti-PD-1, anti-PD-L1 or anti-CTLA-4) was allowed, and around 41% had some.

Germline values: CDR1 SGHVS, CDR2 FQNEAQ. Deletions cut 0 bases from V and 0 bases from J, with 13 bases between. The CDR3 is 17 residues long. Study findings and constraints: Clones of CD4+ and CD8+ blood T cells grew by week 6 at doses of 0.1 to 3.0 mg/kg.

Sequenced by immunoSEQ multiplex PCR; TCRdb stores in-frame clones only, minus some. Found here are about 17,000 clones, roughly 78% of them singletons; the top ten hold roughly 28%. With respect to this clone: Its antigen is still unknown.

The source is an adult with an advanced solid tumor such as melanoma, head and neck, liver or kidney cancer. The sequences come from CD4+ or CD8+ T cells sorted from blood, collected in a trial of the OX40 agonist ivuxolimab. This chain uses TRBV7-8 with TRBJ2-3; D is possibly TRBD2 (7 bases). The CDR3 loop reads CASSLAGRGPSTDTQYF. The CDR3 nucleotides are TGTGCCAGCAGCTTAGCAGGGCGGGGGCCGAGCACAGATACGCAGTATTTT.